This TCR beta chain was recorded in a study of blood T cell repertoires in COVID-19. Study in general: Collection of acute and convalescent COVID-19 samples took place in the United States, Italy and Spain. PBMCs, B-cell-depleted T cells, or T cells were the source of the cDNA or gDNA that made up the material.

The CDR3 contains 15 residues. The trim removed 4 bases at V and 4 bases at J, leaving 7 bases unmatched. Germline loops: CDR1 LGHDT, CDR2 YNNKEL (reference sequence). Original data processing: Amplification with reference gene primers provided the estimates of nucleated cell counts. The data were produced by immunoSEQ multiplex PCR, yet TCRdb's version contains in-frame clones alone and is incomplete. Clone size and the V and J calls come from that table; the DNA yielded D and trimming. This sample has 270,000 or so clones, with about nine tenths found just once. Seattle patients were enrolled while actively infected and followed longitudinally.

This receptor was obtained from a woman in her thirties with COVID-19, enrolled during active disease. The chain has TRBV3-1 (or the pseudogene TRBV3-2) and TRBJ2-1, with TRBD2 identical over 7 bases. Material for sequencing was peripheral blood. CDR3 nucleotide sequence: TGTGCCAGCAGCCCCCTAGCGGTAGCTTACAATGAGCAGTTCTTC. This translates into CASSPLAVAYNEQFF.